Listed below are T cell receptor beta chains from one sample, sequenced in a study of T cell clonotyping in hematopoietic cell transplantation. Sequencing used immunoSEQ multiplex PCR; TCRdb keeps in-frame clones, though not all of them. The sample consists of several thousand clones, 75% to 85% of them appearing once. The sequences come from peripheral blood mononuclear cells, collected 180 days after allogeneic stem cell transplant. Every receptor here comes from a female patient aged 50 to 60 who had an allogeneic stem cell transplant from an unrelated donor, so the T cells may come from the graft donor. Some clones in this sample may be carry-over from other donors' samples. The CDR3 runs from the conserved cysteine through the conserved F or W. The order of the fields is clone size, V gene, D gene, J gene, CDR3 protein, CDR3 DNA. A D gene is named only where the DNA matches it firmly. Clone size is not always given. Where it is, it says once, few, many or a class for expanded clones.

size: .; V: TRBV28; D: TRBD2; J: TRBJ2-5; CDR3: CASSSLITKGLAGVAETQYF; DNA: TGTGCCAGCAGTTCCCTTATAACGAAGGGACTAGCGGGAGTTGCAGAGACCCAGTACTTC
size: .; V: TRBV7-9; D: .; J: TRBJ2-5; CDR3: CASSLDSQTQYF; DNA: TGTGCCAGCAGCTTAGACAGTCAGACCCAGTACTTC
size: .; V: TRBV11-2; D: .; J: TRBJ1-5; CDR3: CASSLGSVSNQPQHF; DNA: TGTGCCAGCAGCTTAGGGTCGGTGAGCAATCAGCCCCAGCATTTT
size: .; V: TRBV19; D: .; J: TRBJ2-7; CDR3: CASSVSATYEQYF; DNA: TGTGCCAGTAGTGTGTCTGCAACCTACGAGCAGTACTTC
size: .; V: TRBV30; D: .; J: TRBJ2-7; CDR3: CAWSPGASYEQYF; DNA: TGTGCCTGGAGTCCCGGGGCCTCCTACGAGCAGTACTTC
size: .; V: TRBV27; D: .; J: TRBJ1-1; CDR3: CASNLIRTQYTEAFF; DNA: TGTGCCAGCAACCTCATCCGGACCCAATACACTGAAGCTTTCTTT
size: .; V: TRBV5-8; D: .; J: TRBJ2-7; CDR3: CASSLVSSYNWGSDYEQYF; DNA: TGTGCCAGCAGCTTGGTTTCCTCGTACAACTGGGGCTCAGACTACGAGCAGTACTTC
size: .; V: TRBV6-6; D: TRBD2; J: TRBJ2-1; CDR3: CASSGGGSNEQFF; DNA: TGTGCCAGCAGCGGGGGGGGAAGCAATGAGCAGTTCTTC
size: .; V: TRBV14; D: .; J: TRBJ2-7; CDR3: CASSQDPGGDEQYF; DNA: TGTGCCAGCAGCCAAGATCCCGGCGGGGACGAGCAGTACTTC
size: .; V: TRBV9; D: .; J: TRBJ2-1; CDR3: CASSFSGGGSYNEQFF; DNA: TGTGCCAGCAGCTTCTCCGGGGGAGGATCCTACAATGAGCAGTTCTTC
size: .; V: TRBV4-3; D: .; J: TRBJ1-2; CDR3: CASSQERRAHSLFGYTF; DNA: TGCGCCAGCAGCCAAGAGCGGCGGGCCCATTCCCTCTTTGGCTACACCTTC
size: .; V: TRBV5-4; D: TRBD1; J: TRBJ1-4; CDR3: CASSPGDRGALATNEKLFF; DNA: TGTGCCAGCAGCCCTGGGGACAGGGGGGCACTTGCAACTAATGAAAAACTGTTTTTT
size: .; V: TRBV25-1; D: .; J: TRBJ1-2; CDR3: CASSEEGLIYGYTF; DNA: TGTGCCAGCAGTGAAGAAGGTCTTATATATGGCTACACCTTC
size: once; V: TRBV6-4; D: .; J: TRBJ2-3; CDR3: CASSDSKGADTQYF; DNA: TGTGCCAGCAGTGACTCGAAGGGGGCAGATACGCAGTATTTT
size: .; V: TRBV6-1; D: .; J: TRBJ2-5; CDR3: CASSLGGAQETQYF; DNA: TGTGCCAGCAGTTTGGGGGGCGCGCAAGAGACCCAGTACTTC
size: .; V: TRBV6-4; D: TRBD1; J: TRBJ2-2; CDR3: CASSSQGDTGELFF; DNA: TGTGCCAGCAGTTCACAGGGGGACACCGGGGAGCTGTTTTTT
size: .; V: TRBV6-5; D: .; J: TRBJ1-2; CDR3: CASSYGGEGYTF; DNA: TGTGCCAGCAGTTACGGGGGCGAGGGCTACACCTTC
size: .; V: TRBV29-1; D: .; J: TRBJ1-5; CDR3: CSVAGLDQPQHF; DNA: TGCAGCGTTGCAGGGCTGGATCAGCCCCAGCATTTT
size: .; V: TRBV7-2; D: .; J: TRBJ1-5; CDR3: CASSLTVYQPQHF; DNA: TGTGCCAGCAGCTTAACGGTCTACCAGCCCCAGCATTTT
size: few; V: TRBV29-1; D: TRBD1; J: TRBJ1-2; CDR3: CSAATGEHYGYTF; DNA: TGCAGCGCCGCGACAGGGGAACACTATGGCTACACCTTC
size: .; V: TRBV29-1; D: .; J: TRBJ1-3; CDR3: CSVGTSAGNTIYF; DNA: TGCAGCGTCGGGACCTCTGCAGGAAACACCATATATTTT
size: .; V: TRBV6-5; D: TRBD1; J: TRBJ1-1; CDR3: CASSYHGQGTNTEAFF; DNA: TGTGCCAGCAGTTACCACGGACAGGGTACGAACACTGAAGCTTTCTTT
size: .; V: TRBV9; D: TRBD2; J: TRBJ2-1; CDR3: CASSASGLSNNEQFF; DNA: TGTGCCAGCAGCGCCTCGGGACTATCCAACAATGAGCAGTTCTTC
size: .; V: TRBV27; D: .; J: TRBJ2-7; CDR3: CASSPYSPHEQYF; DNA: TGTGCCAGCAGTCCCTACTCCCCCCACGAGCAGTACTTC
size: few; V: TRBV27; D: TRBD1; J: TRBJ2-7; CDR3: CASSLAGTGFGEQYF; DNA: TGTGCCAGCAGTTTAGCCGGGACAGGGTTTGGCGAGCAGTACTTC
size: .; V: TRBV12-5; D: TRBD2; J: TRBJ2-7; CDR3: CASGLDGGTYEQYF; DNA: TGTGCTAGTGGTTTGGACGGGGGGACCTACGAGCAGTACTTC
size: few; V: TRBV4-2; D: .; J: TRBJ1-3; CDR3: CASSQEVVGSQLGRVSSGNTIYF; DNA: TGTGCCAGCAGCCAAGAAGTGGTAGGAAGTCAACTAGGTCGTGTAAGCTCTGGAAACACCATATATTTT
size: .; V: TRBV6-5; D: .; J: TRBJ1-2; CDR3: CATRGGRAGGYTF; DNA: TGTGCTACCAGAGGAGGTCGAGCGGGGGGCTACACCTTC
size: .; V: TRBV29-1; D: .; J: TRBJ2-7; CDR3: CSVERWPRGAREQYF; DNA: TGCAGCGTTGAACGATGGCCTCGGGGGGCACGGGAGCAGTACTTC
size: .; V: TRBV4-1; D: TRBD2; J: TRBJ2-1; CDR3: CASSGTSGRRYNEQFF; DNA: TGCGCCAGCAGTGGGACTAGCGGGAGAAGGTACAATGAGCAGTTCTTC
size: .; V: TRBV25-1; D: .; J: TRBJ1-1; CDR3: CASSFDQLEAFF; DNA: TGTGCCAGCAGTTTCGACCAGCTCGAAGCTTTCTTT
size: .; V: TRBV5-1; D: .; J: TRBJ2-7; CDR3: CASSSQKTGSAYEQYF; DNA: TGCGCCAGCAGCTCCCAGAAGACAGGATCCGCCTACGAGCAGTACTTC
size: .; V: TRBV4-3; D: .; J: TRBJ1-5; CDR3: CASSQGLDSNQPQHF; DNA: TGCGCCAGCAGCCAAGGGTTAGACAGCAATCAGCCCCAGCATTTT
size: .; V: TRBV6-1; D: .; J: TRBJ1-6; CDR3: CASSEQGVNSPLHF; DNA: TGTGCCAGCAGTGAACAGGGTGTAAATTCACCCCTCCACTTT
size: .; V: TRBV5-6; D: .; J: TRBJ2-7; CDR3: CASSFTGFSYEQYF; DNA: TGTGCCAGCAGCTTTACAGGTTTCTCCTACGAGCAGTACTTC